The 19 T cell receptor beta chains given below trace back to one sample, sequenced in a study of read filtering for tumor transcriptome and immune sequencing. From approximately 430 ng of RNA, a library with molecular barcoded alpha/delta and beta/gamma adaptors was made. TCRdb redid the calling of the reads with MiXCR, one entry per CDR3 protein. Here the sample spans tens of thousands of distinct CDR3 sequences, roughly 19% being singletons. The sequencing sample was made of a population of CD138-negative cells sorted from bone marrow. The receptors derive from a donor aged 40 or over with multiple myeloma.

In the case of this clonotype: This may come from a read error, since a much larger clone is one base off. The chain employs TRBV11-2 and TRBJ2-1; 7 bases are shared with TRBD2. V lost 1 base to trimming and J lost 2 bases; unmatched junction nucleotides: 5. This CDR3 region has 16 residues. From germline, CDR1 is SGHAT and CDR2 FQNNGV. The CDR3 coding sequence is TGTGCCAGCAGCTTAGTTGGGACTACTCCCTACAATGAGCAGTTCTTC. This translates into CASSLVGTTPYNEQFF.

As for this clonotype: With a far larger clone one base away, a read error is the likely cause. V usage is TRBV11-2 and J usage is TRBJ2-7, with D maybe TRBD1 (6 bases). The CDR3 sequence is 16 residues long. CDR1 is SGHAT and CDR2 is FQNNGV in the germline V gene. CDR3 sequence (DNA): TGTGCCAGCAGCTTCCAGGGGCGCGTTAATACCTACGAGCAGCACTTC. Translation gives CASSFQGRVNTYEQHF.

This clonotype is medium-sized by share. V gene TRBV20-1 combines with J gene TRBJ2-1, with TRBD2 matching 10 bases. There are 13 residues in the CDR3. The germline V gene encodes CDR1 DFQATT and CDR2 SNEGSKA (reference sequence). Unmatched junction bases numbered 1, after V lost 6 bases and J lost 2 bases. CDR3 nucleotides: TGCAGTGCGCTAGCGGGAGCCTACAATGAGCAGTTCTTC. It translates to CSALAGAYNEQFF.

This chain links TRBV2 with TRBJ1-2; D ambiguous. Germline V lookup: CDR1 SNHLY, CDR2 FYNNEI. CDR3 length: 12 amino acids. Trimming took 8 bases from V and 4 from J, leaving 11 bases between them. The CDR3 here is CASSPERYGYTF. CDR3 sequence (DNA): TGTGCCAGCTCCCCTGAGCGCTATGGCTACACCTTC. The full variable domain, its missing parts supplied by reference TRBV2 and TRBJ1-2, is EPEVTQTPSHQVTQMGQEVILRCVPISNHLYFYWYRQILGQKVEFLVSFYNNEISEKSEIFDDQFSVERPDGSNFTLKIRSTKLEDSAMYFCASSPERYGYTFGSGTRLTVV.

A remark on this clonotype: Lacking the conserved final phenylalanine or tryptophan, this CDR3 likely reflects a read error. The chain carries TRBV10-3 and TRBJ1-1; no firm D call. Germline CDR1 reads ENHRY; CDR2 reads SYGVKD. The CDR3 has 14 residues. V gave up 3 bases and J gave up 2 bases, with 10 bases separating them. CDR3 sequence reads: CAISDGRGNTEAFL. CDR3 DNA sequence: TGTGCCATCAGTGACGGCCGGGGTAACACTGAAGCTTTCCTT.

This clonotype was detected ten times or more. CDR3 DNA: TGCGCCAGCAGCTTATCCGGGACAGGGTCTACTGAAGCTTTCTTT. Encoded protein: CASSLSGTGSTEAFF. This chain links TRBV4-1 with TRBJ1-1, with 9 bases lining up with TRBD1. Per the germline V gene, CDR1 is MGHRA and CDR2 is YSYEKL. Trimming removed 5 bases from V and 5 bases from J; junction bases left unmatched: 9. This CDR3 is 15 amino acids long.

J is TRBJ2-1 and V is TRBV12-3 or TRBV12-4; a weak D match, TRBD1 (5 bases). V lost 7 bases to trimming and J lost 9 bases, with 16 bases between them. CDR3 size: 13 residues. The CDR3 reads CASTQGSSGEQFF. The DNA of the CDR3 is TGTGCCAGCACCCAGGGAAGCTCCGGTGAGCAGTTCTTC.

For this clonotype: Since a much larger clone is just one base distant, this may be a read error. V and J are TRBV20-1 and TRBJ2-5, with 7 bases that match TRBD1. This CDR3 comprises 16 residues. Germline V CDR1 and CDR2: DFQATT, SNEGSKA (reference sequence). CDR3 in amino acids: CCARELARGYQETQYF. The CDR3 region has the DNA TGCTGTGCTAGAGAGCTGGCCAGGGGGTACCAAGAGACCCAGTACTTC.

Comment on this clonotype: This clone may be a read error of a much larger clone one base away. The chain links TRBV29-1 to TRBJ2-2, with D perhaps given as TRBD1 or TRBD2 (6 bases each). The germline V gene encodes CDR1 SQVTM and CDR2 ANQGSEA. There are 14 residues in the CDR3. CDR3 region: CSVDGTTNTGGLFF. The CDR3 DNA reads TGCAGCGTTGACGGGACAACGAACACCGGGGGGCTGTTTTTT.

The table lists this clonotype with many counts. The chain is built from TRBV5-4 and TRBJ2-2; D gene ambiguous. Trimming shortened V by 1 base and J by 0 bases, and 7 bases separated the two germline ends. The CDR3 has 15 residues. Germline V gives CDR1 SGHNT, CDR2 YYREEE (reference sequence). The CDR3 DNA sequence: TGTGCCAGCAGCTTGCAACTGACGAACACCGGGGAGCTGTTTTTT. The encoded protein is CASSLQLTNTGELFF. The variable domain in full, with the rest retrieved from reference TRBV5-4 and TRBJ2-2, is ETGVTQSPTHLIKTRGQQVTLRCSSQSGHNTVSWYQQALGQGPQFIFQYYREEENGRGNFPPRFSGLQFPNYSSELNVNALELDDSALYLCASSLQLTNTGELFFGEGSRLTVL.

This clonotype was seen many times. CDR3 loop: CASSLEAGTGSGEQYF. The CDR3 DNA reads TGTGCCAGCAGCTTAGAGGCGGGGACAGGGTCAGGCGAGCAGTACTTC. The chain combines TRBV7-6 with TRBJ2-7, with 9 bases matching TRBD1. CDR1 and CDR2 from the germline V gene are SGHVS and FNYEAQ. This CDR3 is built from 16 residues. Losses at the gene ends were 1 base for V and 6 bases for J; bases not matched to a gene: 10.

There are a few counts of this clonotype. A much more abundant neighbour one base away suggests this may be a read error. The chain recombines TRBV19 with TRBJ2-3, with 7 positions matching TRBD2. There are 15 residues in the CDR3. CDR1 is LNHDA, CDR2 SQIVND, per germline (reference sequence). CDR3 DNA: TGTGTCAGTAGTATTGGGAGGGGTAGCACAGATACGCAGTATTTT. Protein sequence: CVSSIGRGSTDTQYF.

This clonotype was observed at least ten times. The chain recombines TRBV7-8 with TRBJ2-5; the D is unclear. The CDR3 sequence is 14 residues long. With 1 base removed from V and 2 bases from J, the gap between germline ends came to 8 bases. Germline CDR1 SGHVS, CDR2 FQNEAQ. CDR3 DNA: TGTGCCAGCAGCTTAGGAACCTCGCAAGAGACCCAGTACTTC. Residues: CASSLGTSQETQYF. Looking up the rest from reference TRBV7-8 and TRBJ2-5 gives the full variable domain: GAGVSQSPRYKVAKRGQDVALRCDPISGHVSLFWYQQALGQGPEFLTYFQNEAQLDKSGLPSDRFFAERPEGSVSTLKIQRTQQEDSAVYLCASSLGTSQETQYFGPGTRLLVL.

Concerning this clonotype itself: This is likely a read error, given that the CDR3 carries no conserved phenylalanine or tryptophan at its end. This chain connects TRBV25-1 to TRBJ1-1; unclear D gene. V gave up 7 bases and J gave up 1 base, with 4 bases separating them. This CDR3 region has 11 residues. CDR1 is MGHDK, CDR2 SYGVNS, per germline. The CDR3 DNA follows: TGTGCCAGCAAGGGGAACACTGAAGCTTTCTCT. The encoded protein is CASKGNTEAFS.

In its sample, this clonotype was seen once. This may be a read error: a much more frequent sequence differs by one nucleotide. This chain links TRBV2 with TRBJ1-2; tentatively, D is TRBD1 (5 bases). There are 15 residues in the CDR3. The germline V gene has CDR1 SNHLY and CDR2 FYNNEI. CDR3 coding DNA: TGTGTCAGCACCCTTACCCGCCGGGGGACCTATGGCTACACCTTC. Translating it yields CVSTLTRRGTYGYTF. The variable domain in full, with the rest retrieved from reference TRBV2 and TRBJ1-2, is EPEVTQTPSHQVTQMGQEVILRCVPISNHLYFYWYRQILGQKVEFLVSFYNNEISEKSEIFDDQFSVERPDGSNFTLKIRSTKLEDSAMYFCVSTLTRRGTYGYTFGSGTRLTVV.

This clonotype was counted many times. This chain links TRBV4-2 with TRBJ2-2; 7 nucleotides align to TRBD2. The V and J ends lost 1 base and 4 bases, in that order; junction bases with no gene match: 6. Germline CDR1 LGHNA, CDR2 YNFKEQ. CDR3 length equals 16 residues. The DNA of the CDR3 is TGTGCCAGCAGCCAAGCGAGGACGGGGGGCACCGGGGAGCTGTTTTTT. Amino acids: CASSQARTGGTGELFF.

The table lists this clonotype with many counts. The chain carries TRBV28 and TRBJ2-5; 10 bases fit TRBD2. V lost 7 bases to trimming and J lost 7 bases; unmatched junction nucleotides: 21. The germline gives CDR1 MDHEN, CDR2 SYDVKM. The CDR3 is 18 residues long. The CDR3 protein is CASTKTGLLAGRLGTQYF. CDR3 DNA sequence: TGTGCCAGCACCAAGACAGGACTACTAGCGGGACGACTCGGGACCCAGTACTTC.

Comment on this clonotype: This may be a read error, as it is one base from a much larger clone. The V call is TRBV29-1, the J call TRBJ1-5, with a weak D call TRBD1 (5 bases). Germline V gene sequence: CDR1 SQVTM, CDR2 ANQGSEA. This CDR3 spans 14 amino acids. DNA of the CDR3: TGCGGCGCCAAAGCGACGGGGGGCAATCAGCCCCAGCATTTT. Amino acids: CGAKATGGNQPQHF.

Ten or more counts support this clonotype. This chain links TRBV5-1 with TRBJ1-1; 7 bases are a match to TRBD1. The length of the CDR3 is 16 residues. With V trimmed by 3 bases and J by 3 bases, 11 bases remained unmatched. Germline V gives CDR1 SGHRS, CDR2 YFSETQ. CDR3 nucleotides: TGCGCCAGCAGCTACCTAGCCAGGGGGTCACACACTGAAGCTTTCTTT. Its protein product is CASSYLARGSHTEAFF.